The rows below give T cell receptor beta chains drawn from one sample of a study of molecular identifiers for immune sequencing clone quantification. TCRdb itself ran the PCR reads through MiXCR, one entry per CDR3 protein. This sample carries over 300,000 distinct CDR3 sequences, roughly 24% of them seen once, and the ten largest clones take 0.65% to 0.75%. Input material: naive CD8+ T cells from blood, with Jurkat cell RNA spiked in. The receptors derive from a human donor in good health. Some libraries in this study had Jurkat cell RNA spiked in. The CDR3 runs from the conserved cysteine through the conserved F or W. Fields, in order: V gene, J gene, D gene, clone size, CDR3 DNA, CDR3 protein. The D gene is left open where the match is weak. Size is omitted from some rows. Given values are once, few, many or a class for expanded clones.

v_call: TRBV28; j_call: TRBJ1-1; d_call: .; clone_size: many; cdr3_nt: TGTGCCAGCAGGCACCCGGAGTTTGAAGCTTTCTTT; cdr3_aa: CASRHPEFEAFF
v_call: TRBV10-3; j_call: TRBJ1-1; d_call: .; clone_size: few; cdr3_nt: TGTGCCATCAGTGACTCGACAGACACTGAAGCTTTCTTT; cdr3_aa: CAISDSTDTEAFF
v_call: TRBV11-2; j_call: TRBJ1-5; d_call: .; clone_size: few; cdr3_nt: TGTGCCAGCAGCCCCAGCCCCGGGAATAGCAATCAGCCCCAGCATTTT; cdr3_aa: CASSPSPGNSNQPQHF
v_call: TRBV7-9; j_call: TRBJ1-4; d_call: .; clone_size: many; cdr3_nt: TGTGCCAGCACCAGGACGTTCGATGAAAAACTGTTTTTT; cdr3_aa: CASTRTFDEKLFF
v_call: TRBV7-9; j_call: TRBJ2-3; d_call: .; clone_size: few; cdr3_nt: TGTGCCAGCAGCACCCTTCGGCTAGCCCCAGGGTTGACAGATACGCAGTATTTT; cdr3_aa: CASSTLRLAPGLTDTQYF
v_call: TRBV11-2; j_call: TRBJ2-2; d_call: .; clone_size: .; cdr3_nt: TGTGCCAGCAGCTCCATCCCCCTCCTACTAGTGGACAAGAACACCGGGGAGCTGTTTTTT; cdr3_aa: CASSSIPLLLVDKNTGELFF
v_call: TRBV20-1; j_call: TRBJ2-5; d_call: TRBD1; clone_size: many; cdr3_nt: TGCAGTGCTAGAGGAGACAGGGGAGAAGAGACCCAGTACTTC; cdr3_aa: CSARGDRGEETQYF
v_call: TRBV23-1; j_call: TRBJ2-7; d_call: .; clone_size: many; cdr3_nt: TGCGCCAGCAGTCAATCATCGAAGGGACGGAGTGAGCAGTACTTC; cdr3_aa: CASSQSSKGRSEQYF
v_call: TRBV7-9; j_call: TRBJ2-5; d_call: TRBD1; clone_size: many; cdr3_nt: TGTGCCAGCAGATACAGGGGTGAGACCCAGTACTTC; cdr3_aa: CASRYRGETQYF
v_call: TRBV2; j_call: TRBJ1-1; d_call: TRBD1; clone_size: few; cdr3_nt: TGTGCCAGCAATTACAGGGGGATGAACACTGAAGCTTTCTTT; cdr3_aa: CASNYRGMNTEAFF
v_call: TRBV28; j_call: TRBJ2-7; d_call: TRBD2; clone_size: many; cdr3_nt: TGTGCCAGCAGTTTCCCGGGACTACACTACGAGCAGTACTTC; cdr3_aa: CASSFPGLHYEQYF
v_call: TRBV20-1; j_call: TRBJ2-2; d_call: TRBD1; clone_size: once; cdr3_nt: TGCAGTGCCCAATTGATCGAGAACCCCTCGGGACAGGACACCGGGGAGCTGTTTTTT; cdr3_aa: CSAQLIENPSGQDTGELFF
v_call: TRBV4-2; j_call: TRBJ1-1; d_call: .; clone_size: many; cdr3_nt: TGTGCCAGCAGCCAAGTTGCGGGGCTGAACACTGAAGCTTTCTTT; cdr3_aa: CASSQVAGLNTEAFF
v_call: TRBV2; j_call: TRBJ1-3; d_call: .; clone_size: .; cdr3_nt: TGTGCCAGCAGTGAAGCTAGCGGATTCTCTGGAAACACCATATATTTT; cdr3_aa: CASSEASGFSGNTIYF
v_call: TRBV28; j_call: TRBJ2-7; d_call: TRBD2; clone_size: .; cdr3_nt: TGTGCCAGCAGTCCCTACGGGGCTAGCGGGAGGGCCATATCCTACGAGCAGTACTTC; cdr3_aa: CASSPYGASGRAISYEQYF
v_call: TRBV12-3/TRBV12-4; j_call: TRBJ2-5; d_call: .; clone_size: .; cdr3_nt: TGTGCCAGCAGTCCGATAGGGCAAGGCCAAGAGACCCAGTACTTC; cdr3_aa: CASSPIGQGQETQYF
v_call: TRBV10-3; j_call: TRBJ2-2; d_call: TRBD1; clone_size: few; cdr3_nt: TGTGCCATCAGTCATCCAGGGGGCCTGAACACCGGGGAGCTGTTTTTT; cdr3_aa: CAISHPGGLNTGELFF
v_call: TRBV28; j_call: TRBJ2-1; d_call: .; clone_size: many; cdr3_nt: TGTGCCAGCAGTTCGCAGGTGAGGCAGTTCTTC; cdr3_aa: CASSSQVRQFF
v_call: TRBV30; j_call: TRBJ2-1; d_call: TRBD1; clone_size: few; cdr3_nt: TGTGCCTGGAGGGACAGGGGCTACAATGAGCAGTTCTTC; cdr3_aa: CAWRDRGYNEQFF
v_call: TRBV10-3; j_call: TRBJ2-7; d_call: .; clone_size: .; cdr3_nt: TGTGCCATCTATGAGGGTATCGAGCAGTACTTC; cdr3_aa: CAIYEGIEQYF
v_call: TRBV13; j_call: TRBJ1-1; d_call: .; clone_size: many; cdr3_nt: TGTGCCAGCAGCTTAGAATCAGGGAACACTGAAGCTTTCTTT; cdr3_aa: CASSLESGNTEAFF
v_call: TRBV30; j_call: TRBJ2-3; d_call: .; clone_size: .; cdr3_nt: TGTGCCTGGAGTGTTATTACCTATCCGGGCACAGATACGCAGTATTTT; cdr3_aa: CAWSVITYPGTDTQYF
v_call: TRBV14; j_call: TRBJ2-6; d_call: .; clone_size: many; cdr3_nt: TGTGCCAGCAGCCATGACAAGTCTGGGGCCAACGTCCTGACTTTC; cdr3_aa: CASSHDKSGANVLTF
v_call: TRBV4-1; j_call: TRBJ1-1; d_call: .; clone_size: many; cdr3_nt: TGCGCCAGCAGCCAAGATGCGGGCCCGAACACTGAAGCTTTCTTT; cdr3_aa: CASSQDAGPNTEAFF
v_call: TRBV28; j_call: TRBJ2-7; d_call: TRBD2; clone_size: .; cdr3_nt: TGTGCCACCAAAACCGCTAGCGGAGACTACGAGCAGTACTTC; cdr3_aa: CATKTASGDYEQYF
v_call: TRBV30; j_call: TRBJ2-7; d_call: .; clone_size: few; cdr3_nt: TGTGCCTGGAATCCGGACACGCAATCCTACGAGCAGTACTTC; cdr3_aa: CAWNPDTQSYEQYF
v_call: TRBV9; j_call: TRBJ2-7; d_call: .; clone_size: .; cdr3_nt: TGTGCCAGCAGCGTTCGAAGGACGGCCGCTTCCTACGAGCAGTACTTC; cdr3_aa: CASSVRRTAASYEQYF
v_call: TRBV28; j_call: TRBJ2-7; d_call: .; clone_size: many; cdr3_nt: TGTGCCAGCAGTACCAGGGGTCCGAGCTCCTACGAGCAGTACTTC; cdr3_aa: CASSTRGPSSYEQYF
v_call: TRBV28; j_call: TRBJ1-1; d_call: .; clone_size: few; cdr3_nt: TGTGCCAGCAGTCCTCGTTTGGGATTGAACACTGAAGCTTTCTTT; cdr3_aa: CASSPRLGLNTEAFF